The present TCR beta chain was sequenced within a study of OX40 agonist ivuxolimab in advanced cancers. Turning to the study itself: Across the patients, intravenous ivuxolimab was delivered every 2 weeks at 0.01 to 10 mg/kg. Study-wide points: Among expanded peripheral T cells, antigen specificity went undetermined. Relative to CD4+, CD8+ T cells held more expanded clones on average.

Generated by immunoSEQ multiplex PCR, the TCRdb table keeps only in-frame clones and is missing some. The data show about 82,000 clones, 80% to 95% seen once. Blood specimens came from baseline, cycle 4 day 1, and cycle 7 day 1. The germline V gene has CDR1 SGHVS and CDR2 FQNEAQ. The CDR3 runs 18 residues. Between the trimmed V and J ends, which lost 4 bases and 1 base, there was a span of 19 bases. This clone has only one observation. What it recognizes is unknown. The TCR originated in an adult with an advanced solid tumor such as melanoma, head and neck, liver or kidney cancer. The rearrangement joins TRBV7-8 to TRBJ2-2, with D possibly matching TRBD1 (6 bases). The sequenced sample was CD4+ or CD8+ T cells sorted from blood, obtained in a trial of the OX40 agonist ivuxolimab. This CDR3 reads CASSWIITGTGNTGELFF. For the CDR3, the DNA is TGTGCCAGCAGCTGGATAATAACAGGGACGGGGAACACCGGGGAGCTGTTTTTT.